This T cell receptor beta chain was retrieved from a study of Graves' ophthalmopathy and Graves' hyperthyroidism (dated by TCRdb to the late 2010s). About the full investigation: Peripheral blood was collected at initial diagnosis, before any treatment. TCR beta repertoire signatures were used to distinguish Graves' ophthalmopathy from Graves' hyperthyroidism and to predict progression to ophthalmopathy. In total, 135 blood samples were TCR-sequenced: roughly 45 ophthalmopathy, under 80 hyperthyroidism and roughly 17 hyperthyroidism-to-ophthalmopathy patients. To explore V-J signatures that distinguish ophthalmopathy from hyperthyroidism, a discovery set of about a hundred patients was enrolled, made up of 43 with ophthalmopathy and roughly 55 with stable hyperthyroidism. The independent validation cohort included roughly 19 hyperthyroidism patients plus 17 patients who later progressed from hyperthyroidism to ophthalmopathy. In 6 or 7 hyperthyroidism patients, T-cell repertoires of thyroid tissue and blood were compared. Following sample collection, hyperthyroidism patients were given methimazole at a starting dose of 30 mg daily, and ophthalmopathy patients were given high-dose intravenous methylprednisolone. The 100 or so discovery patients were divided at random into training and test sets in a 7:3 ratio. The study at large found these results: In validation, the model predicted ophthalmopathy progression with about 71% sensitivity and approximately 75% specificity; roughly 12 predicted patients were CT-confirmed with GO in a median of around 6 months. The 13-signature model separated ophthalmopathy from stable hyperthyroidism with 85% to 90% sensitivity and about 84% specificity in cross-validation, and 80%/75% in the test set. Most expanded thyroid clonotypes with frequency above 0.001 were also detected in blood, suggesting blood repertoires may reflect the thyroid immune response. No statistical method was used to set the sample size in advance, and the investigators knew which group each participant was assigned to.

This clonotype was counted at least ten times. The antigen it binds to is not known. Nothing much larger sits one base from this clone, and base qualities are not available. For repertoire sequencing, the TCR beta CDR3 regions were amplified from RNA transcripts. The first round was an RT-PCR using HTBI primers with the Qiagen OneStep RT-PCR kit, and this first round was followed by a second-round multiplex PCR, then size selection and purification. Libraries were sequenced paired-end with 100 bp reads on an Illumina HiSeq2000. In the source study's methods: SOAPnuke was used to process the reads, removing any read that contained adapters or uncalled bases, had a mean Phred below 15, or lacked an exact match to the constant primer or identifier. COPE v1.2.5 was used to merge the high-quality paired reads. Each unique nucleotide sequence was defined as a clonotype, and clonotypes were aligned to IMGT TRB V, D and J references with MiTCR v1.1. The analysis was limited to V-J combinations with a frequency above 0.0001, which together covered more than 99% of repertoires. For each V-J combination, a TCR clonal expansion and chaos score was defined as F50 clonal expansion divided by the chaos observed in the TCRdist matrix. Welch's t-statistics and random forest were used to narrow the features down to 10 to 15 V-J combinations, which were then fed into a naive Bayes classifier. The similarity between thyroid and blood repertoires was quantified using the Morisita-Horn index. TCRdb redid the processing of the public reads, applying fastp at Q25 and MiXCR, and retained in-frame beta chains. For every CDR3 protein sequence, its rows merge into one entry that carries the most common genes and DNA. The authors' filters were not applied to this entry. Across this sample there are about 480,000 distinct CDR3 sequences, with roughly 14% seen only once. The ten largest account for over 8% of the sample.

From the cysteine through the phenylalanine, the CDR3 covers 18 amino acids. Left in the record is the CDR3 DNA by itself, 54 bases read in frame from the first base. CDR1 is given as LNHNV and CDR2 as YYDKDF, both from the germline V gene (reference sequence). V drops 3 bases and J drops 4 bases, leaving 24 bases in between. Ophthalmopathy patients were characterized by moderately to severely active disease, a Clinical Activity Score of at least 3, a NOSPECS grade of at least 4, and a disease duration under 3 months. Patients with other autoimmune diseases, uncontrolled infections, pregnancy or lactation were excluded from the study. Clinical symptoms, serum thyroxine, TRAb, thyroid ultrasound and orbital computed tomography formed the basis of the diagnosis. Ficoll-Paque density gradient centrifugation was used to isolate PBMCs from approximately 10 ml of fresh peripheral blood. Total RNA was extracted using Trizol reagent, and RNA quality was checked on an Agilent 2100 Bioanalyzer.

Sequencing was done on a sample of blood. The sequence joins TRBV15 to TRBJ1-2, with a weak D call of TRBD1 (6 bases match). This clonotype originated in a woman aged 25 to 39 with Graves' ophthalmopathy. Donor details come from another sample of the same person, matched by shared clones. CDR3 loop: CATSRGYRNTVRGYGYTF. The sequence in DNA is TGTGCCACCAGCAGGGGATACCGGAACACCGTCAGGGGCTATGGCTACACCTTC.